The rows below give T cell receptor beta chains drawn from one sample of a study of T cell responses to AZD1222 COVID-19 vaccine. This table comes from immunoSEQ multiplex PCR, and its TCRdb copy is limited to in-frame clones, with some not included. The repertoire holds under 85,000 clones, approximately 90% seen once, with around 3.4% in the top ten. The input for sequencing was peripheral blood, taken 28 days after the second AZD1222 dose. Receptors originate from an adult who received the AZD1222 COVID-19 vaccine. Both conserved end residues are part of each CDR3. A D gene is named only where the DNA matches it firmly. Only some rows state a clone size, as once, few, many or a class for expanded clones.

>TRBJ1-2|13|NA|TRBD1|TRBV6-6
CASSYLGTDDYTF
TGTGCCAGCAGTTACTTAGGGACAGACGATTACACCTTC
>TRBJ2-3|17|NA|TRBD2|TRBV7-9
CASSRDLSGEATDTQYF
TGTGCCAGCAGCCGGGACTTAAGCGGGGAAGCGACAGATACGCAGTATTTT
>TRBJ1-2|14|NA|NA|TRBV30
CAWRPVVNVYGYTF
TGTGCCTGGAGACCGGTGGTAAATGTTTATGGCTACACCTTC
>TRBJ1-2|12|NA|NA|TRBV28
CASSLTGFIYTF
TGTGCCAGCAGTTTAACAGGGTTTATCTACACCTTC
>TRBJ1-5|12|NA|NA|TRBV25-1
CASSRGHQPQHF
TGTGCCAGCAGTCGCGGCCATCAGCCCCAGCATTTT
>TRBJ1-1|11|NA|NA|TRBV11-3
CVSQRGAEAFF
TGTGTCTCTCAAAGGGGGGCTGAAGCTTTCTTT
>TRBJ1-1|12|NA|NA|TRBV29-1
CSGVTGNTEAFF
TGCAGCGGTGTGACAGGGAACACTGAAGCTTTCTTT
>TRBJ1-5|14|NA|NA|TRBV7-8
CASSLRQGNQPQHF
TGTGCCAGCAGCTTACGGCAGGGTAATCAGCCCCAGCATTTT
>TRBJ2-1|12|NA|NA|TRBV30
CAWSPSRGEQFF
TGTGCCTGGAGTCCAAGCCGGGGGGAGCAGTTCTTC
>TRBJ2-5|14|NA|TRBD1|TRBV6-5
CAARPTGTEETQYF
TGTGCCGCGCGCCCGACAGGGACCGAAGAGACCCAGTACTTC
>TRBJ2-7|16|NA|NA|TRBV5-1
CASSPRSRDGAYEQYF
TGCGCCAGCAGCCCCCGGTCCAGGGACGGAGCCTACGAGCAGTACTTC
>TRBJ1-4|12|NA|NA|TRBV25-1
CASSEYERKLFF
TGTGCCAGCAGTGAATATGAACGGAAACTGTTTTTT
>TRBJ1-1|13|once|TRBD1|TRBV10-3
CATGQAMNTEAFF
TGTGCCACTGGACAGGCAATGAACACTGAAGCTTTCTTT
>TRBJ1-3|15|NA|TRBD1|TRBV5-1
CASKPTGAPGNTIYF
TGCGCCAGCAAACCTACAGGGGCCCCTGGAAACACCATATATTTT
>TRBJ2-3|16|NA|NA|TRBV3-1/TRBV3-2
CASSPANGGGTDTQYF
TGTGCCAGCAGCCCAGCTAACGGCGGGGGCACAGATACGCAGTATTTT
>TRBJ2-3|15|NA|TRBD1|TRBV11-3
CASSWTGEMTDTQYF
TGTGCCAGCAGCTGGACAGGGGAGATGACAGATACGCAGTATTTT
>TRBJ2-5|13|NA|NA|TRBV30
CAWTSVTLETQYF
TGTGCCTGGACTAGCGTAACTCTCGAGACCCAGTACTTC
>TRBJ1-6|14|NA|NA|TRBV20-1
CSASEDSLNSPLHF
TGCAGTGCTAGTGAGGACAGCCTTAATTCACCCCTCCACTTT
>TRBJ2-7|17|NA|TRBD2|TRBV6-2/TRBV6-3
CASSYRLLAGILYEQYF
TGTGCCAGCAGTTATCGCCTACTAGCGGGCATCCTCTACGAGCAGTACTTC
>TRBJ2-1|15|NA|TRBD1|TRBV6-5
CASSRTGSSYNEQFF
TGTGCCAGCAGTAGGACAGGGAGCTCCTACAATGAGCAGTTCTTC
>TRBJ2-7|15|NA|TRBD2|TRBV5-6
CASSSLAGEVYEQYF
TGTGCCAGCAGCTCCCTAGCGGGAGAAGTTTACGAGCAGTACTTC
>TRBJ2-5|13|NA|NA|TRBV5-8
CASSLVFQETQYF
TGTGCCAGCAGCTTGGTCTTCCAAGAGACCCAGTACTTC
>TRBJ1-1|16|NA|NA|TRBV5-4
CASSSGGRVGDTEAFF
TGTGCCAGCAGCAGCGGGGGTAGGGTGGGAGACACTGAAGCTTTCTTT